This record covers a single T cell receptor beta chain. The antigen is unknown. This specimen belongs to a study of OX40 agonist ivuxolimab in advanced cancers. Whole-study context: An agonistic anti-OX40 (CD134) antibody, ivuxolimab, was used to treat the patients. Subjects had a mean age of about 65 years, with a range of 23 to 79; almost 85% were male. A history of anti-PD-1, anti-PD-L1 or anti-CTLA-4 therapy was acceptable, and 30% to 45% had some. Notes on the study in general: The specificity for antigen of the expanded peripheral T cells was not determined.

Clones were sequenced by immunoSEQ multiplex PCR, and TCRdb holds only the in-frame ones, with some missing. The profile shows 65,000 to 70,000 clones, 75% to 90% of them singletons. J lost 6 bases, V lost 6 bases, and 19 bases had no gene match. Germline CDR1 is SNHLY and CDR2 is FYNNEI. This CDR3 spans 18 amino acids. The V and J genes are TRBV2 and TRBJ2-3; 9 nucleotides match TRBD2. This clonotype originated in an adult with an advanced solid tumor such as melanoma, head and neck, liver or kidney cancer. Source: CD4+ or CD8+ T cells sorted from blood, taken in a trial of the OX40 agonist ivuxolimab. The CDR3 DNA is TGTGCCAGCAGGGCTTTCCTTGGGGCTAGCGGGACTGTGGATACGCAGTATTTT. Its translation is CASRAFLGASGTVDTQYF.